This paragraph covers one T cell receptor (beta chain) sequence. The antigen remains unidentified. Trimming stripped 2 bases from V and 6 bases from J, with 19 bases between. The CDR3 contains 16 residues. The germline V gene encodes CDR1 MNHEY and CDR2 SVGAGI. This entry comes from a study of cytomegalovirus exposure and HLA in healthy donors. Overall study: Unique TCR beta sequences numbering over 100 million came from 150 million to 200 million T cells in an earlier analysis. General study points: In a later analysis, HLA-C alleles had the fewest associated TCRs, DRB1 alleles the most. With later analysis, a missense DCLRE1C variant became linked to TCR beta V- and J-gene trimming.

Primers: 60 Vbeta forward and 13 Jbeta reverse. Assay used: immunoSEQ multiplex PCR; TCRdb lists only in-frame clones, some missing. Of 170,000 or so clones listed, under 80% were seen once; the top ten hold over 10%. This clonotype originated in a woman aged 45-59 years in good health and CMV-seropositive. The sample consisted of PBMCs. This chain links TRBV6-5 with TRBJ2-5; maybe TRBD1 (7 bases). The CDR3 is CASSYGFRGAAQTQYF. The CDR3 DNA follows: TGTGCCAGCAGTTACGGGTTCAGGGGGGCCGCCCAGACCCAGTACTTC.